The 27 T cell receptor beta chains below come from one sample, sequenced in a study of blood T cell repertoires in COVID-19. The assay was immunoSEQ multiplex PCR, and TCRdb's table has in-frame clones only and misses some. Among 100,000 to 150,000 clones, approximately 81% were seen once, and the ten largest hold about 39%. Input material: peripheral blood. These receptors all come from a man between 35 and 55 years old with active or convalescent COVID-19.

The V gene is TRBV10-1, the J gene TRBJ2-7, with 15 bases identical to TRBD2. The CDR3 is 17 amino acids. Germline V gives CDR1 WNHNN, CDR2 SYGVQD (reference sequence). V gave up 10 bases and J gave up 4 bases; unmatched junction bases: 14. CDR3 nucleotide sequence: TGCGCCAACGTTTCAAGATGGGGGACTAGCGGGAGGTACGAGCAGTACTTC. This sequence encodes CANVSRWGTSGRYEQYF.

The CDR3 DNA is TGTGCCAGCAGCCCTCCTACAGGGGATGAGTCTGGAAACACCATATATTTT. It codes for CASSPPTGDESGNTIYF. J is TRBJ1-3 and V is TRBV7-9, with TRBD1 identical over 7 bases. Germline-derived CDR1 and CDR2 are SEHNR and FQNEAQ (reference sequence). This CDR3 region has 17 residues. The V segment lost 5 bases and the J segment 1 base; nucleotides outside the gene matches: 11.

The chain is built from TRBV4-3 and TRBJ1-6, with 7 bases matching TRBD1. CDR1 and CDR2 from the germline V gene are LGHNA and YSLEER. The V and J ends lost 0 bases and 6 bases, in that order; junction bases with no gene match: 8. The CDR3 is 17 residues long. CDR3 region: CASSQDLEGASNSPLHF. The CDR3 DNA reads TGCGCCAGCAGCCAAGATCTCGAGGGGGCCAGTAATTCACCCCTCCACTTT.

The chain carries TRBV11-2 and TRBJ2-5; 7 bases are a match to TRBD1. Germline lookup yields CDR1 SGHAT and CDR2 FQNNGV. The CDR3 runs 14 residues. Trimming removed 0 bases from V and 4 bases from J; junction bases left unmatched: 2. The DNA for the CDR3 is TGTGCCAGCAGCTTAGAACAGGGGAGAGAGACCCAGTACTTC. Residues: CASSLEQGRETQYF.

CDR3 residues: CAWSVPRHNNEKLFF. CDR3 nucleotide sequence: TGTGCCTGGAGTGTACCGAGACACAATAATGAAAAACTGTTTTTT. The V and J genes are TRBV30 and TRBJ1-4, with D unclear. The V end was cut by 0 bases, the J end by 4 bases, with 12 bases between. CDR1 is GTSNPN, CDR2 SVGIG, per germline (reference sequence). The CDR3 is 15 residues long.

This rearrangement joins TRBV7-9 to TRBJ1-4, with TRBD1 identical over 7 bases. From germline, CDR1 is SEHNR and CDR2 FQNEAQ (reference sequence). Unmatched junction bases numbered 6, after V lost 2 bases and J lost 6 bases. This CDR3 contains 15 residues. CDR3 sequence: CASSLQGGVDEKLFF. For the CDR3, the DNA is TGTGCCAGCAGCTTACAAGGGGGCGTCGATGAAAAACTGTTTTTT.

This chain joins TRBV3-1 (or the pseudogene TRBV3-2) and TRBJ2-1; D gene unclear. V lost 4 bases, J lost 6 bases, and 13 bases lay in between. This CDR3 is 14 amino acids long. The germline gives CDR1 LGHDT, CDR2 YNNKEL (reference sequence). CDR3 DNA sequence: TGTGCCAGCAGCCCCCAAGAGGTCATCAATGAGCAGTTCTTC. The encoded protein is CASSPQEVINEQFF.

The V call is TRBV28, the J call TRBJ2-4; tentative D call: TRBD2 (5 bases). Trimming left V 6 bases short and J 7 bases short, with 13 bases between. The CDR3 has 13 residues. Germline assignment: CDR1 MDHEN and CDR2 SYDVKM. CDR3 sequence: CASRDGVLNIQYF. The CDR3 DNA reads TGTGCCAGCAGGGACGGGGTGTTGAACATTCAGTACTTC.

This sequence joins TRBV5-4 and TRBJ1-1, with a possible D match to TRBD1 (5 bases). Trimming removed 5 bases from V and 4 bases from J, with 12 bases in between. Germline values: CDR1 SGHNT, CDR2 YYREEE (reference sequence). CDR3 size: 13 residues. The CDR3 region is CASSRGGGTEAFF. DNA for the CDR3: TGTGCCAGCAGTCGTGGGGGAGGCACTGAAGCTTTCTTT.

The chain carries TRBV7-9 and TRBJ1-2; the match to TRBD1 covers 9 bases. Germline V gene lookup returns CDR1 SEHNR and CDR2 FQNEAQ (reference sequence). This CDR3 comprises 14 residues. Trimming cost V 2 bases and J 6 bases; bases outside gene matches: 4. The CDR3 DNA follows: TGTGCCAGCAGCTTACCGGGGACAGGGCATGGCTACACCTTC. This encodes CASSLPGTGHGYTF.

This sequence joins TRBV14 and TRBJ1-2, with 7 positions matching TRBD1. Germline trimming cut 4 bases from V and 7 bases from J; bases unmatched to any gene: 9. Looked up from germline, CDR1 is SGHDN and CDR2 is FVKESK. CDR3 size: 14 residues. In DNA form, the CDR3 reads TGTGCCAGCAGCCCATGGGCAGGGGGTGTTGGCTACACCTTC. Its protein is CASSPWAGGVGYTF.

The gene calls are TRBV6-5 and TRBJ1-6; D is undetermined. V lost 2 bases, J lost 13 bases, and 9 bases lay in between. The germline gives CDR1 MNHEY, CDR2 SVGAGI. CDR3 length: 12 amino acids. CDR3 in amino acids: CASSYPRSPLHF. The CDR3 DNA reads TGTGCCAGCAGTTACCCCAGGTCGCCCCTCCACTTT.

This clone was observed many times. The J gene is TRBJ2-3, the V gene TRBV5-1; 13 nucleotides agree with TRBD2. The trim removed 4 bases at V and 1 base at J, leaving 3 bases unmatched. This CDR3 region has 16 residues. Germline V gene sequence: CDR1 SGHRS, CDR2 YFSETQ. This CDR3 reads CASSAGTSGGTDTQYF. CDR3 in DNA: TGCGCCAGCAGCGCCGGGACTAGCGGGGGCACAGATACGCAGTATTTT.

The chain carries TRBV19 and TRBJ1-3; 7 positions agree with TRBD1. The CDR3 consists of 16 residues. Trimming removed 7 bases from V and 4 bases from J; junction bases left unmatched: 13. Germline CDR1 and CDR2: LNHDA and SQIVND (reference sequence). The CDR3 reads CASTLAVSGGGNTIYF. As DNA, the CDR3 is TGTGCCAGTACCCTGGCTGTATCAGGGGGGGGAAACACCATATATTTT.

The chain links TRBV7-9 to TRBJ2-1, with TRBD2 identical over 8 bases. This CDR3 region has 15 residues. J lost 5 bases, V lost 7 bases, and 10 bases had no gene match. The germline CDR1 and CDR2 sequences are SEHNR and FQNEAQ (reference sequence). The CDR3 sequence is CASTKGVAGNNEQFF. CDR3 coding DNA: TGTGCCAGCACTAAAGGAGTAGCGGGAAACAATGAGCAGTTCTTC.

The gene calls are TRBV30 and TRBJ2-1; D uncertain. Germline V gene data show CDR1 as GTSNPN and CDR2 as SVGIG (reference sequence). V lost 1 base and J 0 bases, leaving 7 bases between the germline ends. CDR3 length equals 14 residues. Here the CDR3 DNA reads TGTGCCTGGAGTGGCAGAAGCTCCTACAATGAGCAGTTCTTC. It specifies CAWSGRSSYNEQFF.

CDR3 coding DNA: TGTGCCAGCAGCTTAGACAGGGGGCGGCAAGAGACCCAGTACTTC. Its translation: CASSLDRGRQETQYF. The chain is built from TRBV7-7 and TRBJ2-5; 9 positions agree with TRBD1. Germline V gives CDR1 SSHAT, CDR2 FNYEAQ (reference sequence). Unmatched junction bases numbered 2, after V lost 1 base and J lost 2 bases. The CDR3 is 15 amino acids.

The chain combines TRBV19 with TRBJ1-4, with 7 bases lining up with TRBD1. The CDR3 runs 15 residues. CDR1 and CDR2 from the germline V gene are LNHDA and SQIVND (reference sequence). The V segment lost 6 bases and the J segment 0 bases; nucleotides outside the gene matches: 4. The CDR3 nucleotides read TGTGCCAGTAGCGGGACAGACGCAACTAATGAAAAACTGTTTTTT. This encodes CASSGTDATNEKLFF.

This chain connects TRBV9 to TRBJ2-1; 12 nucleotides match TRBD1. The CDR3 is 16 amino acids. The junction had 9 bases not matched to a gene; V was cut back by 3 bases and J by 8 bases. The germline CDR1 and CDR2 sequences are SGDLS and YYNGEE. CDR3 sequence (DNA): TGTGCCAGCAGCGCAGTGGCCGGGACAGGGGGCGATGAGCAGTTCTTC. It yields the protein CASSAVAGTGGDEQFF.

The rearrangement links TRBV5-1 to TRBJ1-4; D not certain. Germline values: CDR1 SGHRS, CDR2 YFSETQ. CDR3 length equals 14 residues. V lost 2 bases to trimming and J lost 4 bases, with 9 bases between them. The CDR3 loop reads CASSFSGINEKLFF. In DNA form, the CDR3 reads TGCGCCAGCAGCTTTTCGGGGATTAATGAAAAACTGTTTTTT. Full variable domain (missing parts from reference TRBV5-1 and TRBJ1-4): KAGVTQTPRYLIKTRGQQVTLSCSPISGHRSVSWYQQTPGQGLQFLFEYFSETQRNKGNFPGRFSGRQFSNSRSEMNVSTLELGDSALYLCASSFSGINEKLFFGSGTQLSVL.

J is TRBJ2-1 and V is TRBV3-1 (or the pseudogene TRBV3-2); 10 bases fit TRBD2. The CDR3 totals 16 residues. With V trimmed by 4 bases and J by 6 bases, 9 bases remained unmatched. The germline gives CDR1 LGHDT, CDR2 YNNKEL (reference sequence). The CDR3 nucleotides are TGTGCCAGCAGCCCCCCCTACCCTAGCGGGGGCAATGAGCAGTTCTTC. As protein: CASSPPYPSGGNEQFF.

V gene TRBV7-9 combines with J gene TRBJ2-7, with D possibly being TRBD2 (6 bases). Germline lookup yields CDR1 SEHNR and CDR2 FQNEAQ (reference sequence). This CDR3 has 14 amino acids. V was trimmed by 3 bases and J by 3 bases, leaving 12 bases between them. Here the CDR3 reads CASSFREPYYEQYF. Written as DNA, the CDR3 is TGTGCCAGCAGCTTCCGGGAGCCGTACTACGAGCAGTACTTC.

The chain employs TRBV9 and TRBJ1-1, with D perhaps TRBD1 (5 bases). Trimming left V 0 bases short and J 4 bases short, with 16 bases between. CDR3 length: 16 amino acids. Germline assignment: CDR1 SGDLS and CDR2 YYNGEE. The CDR3 sequence is CASSVGGRGGFTEAFF. DNA of the CDR3: TGTGCCAGCAGCGTAGGAGGGAGGGGTGGGTTCACTGAAGCTTTCTTT.

V usage is TRBV15 and J usage is TRBJ2-7, with TRBD2 identical over 8 bases. Per germline, CDR1 LNHNV and CDR2 YYDKDF (reference sequence). The CDR3 sequence is 16 residues long. The V segment lost 3 bases and the J segment 4 bases; nucleotides outside the gene matches: 11. CDR3 sequence: CATSSPSDGGGYEQYF. The DNA for the CDR3 is TGTGCCACCAGCAGTCCCTCGGACGGGGGGGGGTACGAGCAGTACTTC.

In its sample, this clone was seen a few times. Distinct nucleotide sequences in the sample also encode this CDR3. The chain employs TRBV9 and TRBJ1-2; maybe TRBD1 (5 bases). There are 13 residues in the CDR3. V dropped 4 bases and J dropped 8 bases, with 15 bases sitting between them. Germline loops: CDR1 SGDLS, CDR2 YYNGEE. For the CDR3, the DNA is TGTGCCAGCAGCCCCGGGCAGGGTGACGGCTACACCTTC. As protein: CASSPGQGDGYTF.

Written as DNA, the CDR3 is TGTGTCAGAAGCTTAGGGCCCATGCGGGATAGGCACTACGAGCAGTACTTC. Protein sequence: CVRSLGPMRDRHYEQYF. This rearrangement joins TRBV7-5 to TRBJ2-7; TRBD2 is the table's D call and was not checked against the DNA. TRBV7-5 corresponds to a pseudogene. CDR3 length: 17 residues.

The chain recombines TRBV3-1 (or the pseudogene TRBV3-2) with TRBJ2-1, with 8 bases that match TRBD1. The germline gives CDR1 LGHDT, CDR2 YNNKEL (reference sequence). Trimming cost V 5 bases and J 7 bases; bases outside gene matches: 13. CDR3 length: 16 residues. The CDR3 spells CASSNIRGRIINEQFF. CDR3 DNA: TGTGCCAGCAGCAATATCAGGGGGCGTATAATAAATGAGCAGTTCTTC.